One sample yielded the 10 T cell receptor beta chains listed below, sequenced in a study of T cells expressing NK-cell markers. One entry per CDR3 protein, without DNA, is what TCRdb gives after re-calling the 5' RACE reads. Its table records roughly 380,000 distinct CDR3 sequences. Sequenced material: blood T cells: a sorted CD56 or NKG2C T cell subset, CD4+ or CD8+ T cells, or bulk PBMC T cells (not recorded which). These receptors originate from a man between 18 and 69 years old in good health.

The chain joins TRBV10-1 to TRBJ2-7; without DNA, the TCRdb call of TRBD1 cannot be checked. The CDR3 length is 16 residues. From germline, CDR1 is WNHNN and CDR2 SYGVQD (reference sequence). CDR3 sequence reads: CASSERTGLSSYEQYF.

The chain couples TRBV7-2 to TRBJ2-7; lacking DNA, the TRBD2 call made by TCRdb goes unchecked. The CDR3 covers 15 residues. Germline V lookup: CDR1 SGHTA, CDR2 FQGNSA. This CDR3 reads CASSFPSGGTYEQYF.

This chain joins TRBV9 and TRBJ1-3; TCRdb outputs TRBD1, but without DNA this stays unchecked. The germline gives CDR1 SGDLS, CDR2 YYNGEE. This CDR3 spans 15 amino acids. The CDR3 protein is CASSVSDSPGNTIYF.

The J gene is TRBJ1-5, the V gene TRBV2; TCRdb reports TRBD1, a call that lacks DNA to check it against. CDR1 and CDR2 from the germline V gene are SNHLY and FYNNEI. The length of the CDR3 is 16 residues. CDR3: CASSVGQGRSNQPQHF.

The J gene is TRBJ2-7, the V gene TRBV30; there is no DNA to check the TCRdb D call of TRBD1. Germline CDR1 and CDR2: GTSNPN and SVGIG (reference sequence). The CDR3 spans 14 residues. The CDR3 reads CAWSVQQGPYEQYF. Full variable domain (remainder filled in from reference TRBV30 and TRBJ2-7): SQTIHQWPATLVQPVGSPLSLECTVEGTSNPNLYWYRQAAGRGLQLLFYSVGIGQISSEVPQNLSASRPQDRQFILSSKKLLLSDSGFYLCAWSVQQGPYEQYFGPGTRLTVT.

The V and J genes are TRBV20-1 and TRBJ2-2; absent DNA, TCRdb's TRBD2 call cannot be checked. The CDR3 contains 19 residues. CDR1 and CDR2 (germline): DFQATT, SNEGSKA (reference sequence). CDR3 in amino acids: CSAVGPPGLAGGRTGELFF.

V gene TRBV12-3 or TRBV12-4 combines with J gene TRBJ1-5. This CDR3 has 13 amino acids. The CDR3 spells CASSFQDNQPQHF.

The rearrangement joins TRBV7-6 to TRBJ2-5; the TCRdb D gene call, TRBD2, has no DNA to confirm it. The CDR3 contains 16 residues. CDR1 is SGHVS, CDR2 FNYEAQ, per germline. CDR3 in amino acids: CASSPGTSGGQETQYF. Full variable domain (rest looked up from reference TRBV7-6 and TRBJ2-5): GAGVSQSPRYKVTKRGQDVALRCDPISGHVSLYWYRQALGQGPEFLTYFNYEAQQDKSGLPNDRFSAERPEGSISTLTIQRTEQRDSAMYRCASSPGTSGGQETQYFGPGTRLLVL.

The J gene is TRBJ2-1, the V gene TRBV5-1; absent DNA, TCRdb's TRBD1 call cannot be checked. This CDR3 spans 15 amino acids. Germline CDR1 SGHRS, CDR2 YFSETQ. The CDR3 sequence is CASSLVAGSGNEQFF.

V is TRBV24-1 and J is TRBJ2-2; TCRdb's D call of TRBD1 is untestable without DNA. The CDR3 covers 16 residues. The germline V gene has CDR1 KGHDR and CDR2 SFDVKD. CDR3: CATSDRGQGNTGELFF.